Listed below are T cell receptor beta chains from one sample, sequenced in a study of human T cells and chemical hapten exposure. TCRdb called the RACE reads again in MiXCR, with one record for every CDR3 protein. The repertoire holds fewer than 50,000 distinct CDR3 sequences, 3.7% seen once, with 5.6% in the top ten. The specimen sequenced was whole blood. All receptors come from a human donor in good health. Some clones in this sample may be carry-over from other donors' samples. Both conserved end residues are part of each CDR3. Each record gives: J gene, D gene, V gene, clone size, CDR3 DNA, CDR3 protein. D genes are given only for firm matches. Clone size is not always given. Where it is, it says once, few, many or a class for expanded clones.

J: TRBJ2-7; D: TRBD2; V: TRBV27; size: NA; DNA: TGTGCCAGCAGTTCGCCGGCTAGCGGGTACGGCGAGCAGTACTTC; CDR3: CASSSPASGYGEQYF
J: TRBJ2-1; D: TRBD2; V: TRBV15; size: few; DNA: TGTGCCACCAGCAGAGCGGGACTAGCGGGAGGGGATGAGCAGTTCTTC; CDR3: CATSRAGLAGGDEQFF
J: TRBJ1-5; D: NA; V: TRBV20-1; size: few; DNA: TGCAGTGCTCGCCGGGACAACAATCAGCCCCAGCATTTT; CDR3: CSARRDNNQPQHF
J: TRBJ2-3; D: NA; V: TRBV11-3; size: few; DNA: TGTGCCAGCAGCTTAGGGGGTAGAGCTCGAACAGATACGCAGTATTTT; CDR3: CASSLGGRARTDTQYF
J: TRBJ2-4; D: NA; V: TRBV28; size: many; DNA: TGTGCCAGTAGCGAGGGTATCAAAAACATTCAGTACTTC; CDR3: CASSEGIKNIQYF
J: TRBJ1-5; D: NA; V: TRBV21-1; size: many; DNA: TGTGCCCGCTGGGCACGGGACAGTTCTATTAGCAATCAGCCCCAGCATTTT; CDR3: CARWARDSSISNQPQHF
J: TRBJ2-1; D: NA; V: TRBV27; size: many; DNA: TGTGCCAGCAGTTCGACTGACCTTCTCGGGAGCTCCTACAATGAGCAGTTCTTC; CDR3: CASSSTDLLGSSYNEQFF
J: TRBJ2-3; D: TRBD2; V: TRBV11-2; size: many; DNA: TGTGCCAGCAGCTCCCCAACTAGCGGGAGGTGGACCTACTCTAGCACAGATACGCAGTATTTT; CDR3: CASSSPTSGRWTYSSTDTQYF
J: TRBJ1-4; D: NA; V: TRBV28; size: many; DNA: TGTGCCAGCAGCCCACAGGGAGGGGCTAAGGAAAAACTGTTTTTT; CDR3: CASSPQGGAKEKLFF
J: TRBJ2-1; D: NA; V: TRBV7-6; size: many; DNA: TGTGCCAGCAGCGCCAGACTAGGGGAAACGTTGGATGAGCAGTTCTTC; CDR3: CASSARLGETLDEQFF
J: TRBJ2-7; D: TRBD2; V: TRBV20-1; size: many; DNA: TGCAGTGCTAGAGATAGGACTAGCGGGAGGTTAGGACCCGAGCAGTACTTC; CDR3: CSARDRTSGRLGPEQYF
J: TRBJ2-1; D: NA; V: TRBV20-1; size: many; DNA: TGCAGTGCTAGACCCCAGGGGCCAACACACAATGAGCAGTTCTTC; CDR3: CSARPQGPTHNEQFF
J: TRBJ2-1; D: TRBD2; V: TRBV6-5; size: many; DNA: TGTGCCAGCAGGCCCGGGACTAGCGGGAGCGGCGAGCAGTTCTTC; CDR3: CASRPGTSGSGEQFF
J: TRBJ2-3; D: NA; V: TRBV28; size: many; DNA: TGTGCCAGCAGTCTGCCGGGACTTCAGACAGATACGCAGTATTTT; CDR3: CASSLPGLQTDTQYF
J: TRBJ2-3; D: TRBD2; V: TRBV28; size: many; DNA: TGTGCCAGCAGTTCCCTTGCAGGCGGGGGGGGCACAGATACGCAGTATTTT; CDR3: CASSSLAGGGGTDTQYF
J: TRBJ1-6; D: NA; V: TRBV5-6; size: many; DNA: TGTGCCAGCAGTCGTGATCGTGGGACGCGAAGAGATTCACCCCTCCACTTT; CDR3: CASSRDRGTRRDSPLHF
J: TRBJ2-7; D: NA; V: TRBV28; size: few; DNA: TGTGCCAGCAGCCCCAGGCCGGGCTACGAGCAGTACTTC; CDR3: CASSPRPGYEQYF
J: TRBJ2-7; D: TRBD2; V: TRBV6-1; size: many; DNA: TGTGCCAGCAGTGAAGGTCAGGCGGGAGCATACGAGCAGTACTTC; CDR3: CASSEGQAGAYEQYF
J: TRBJ1-1; D: NA; V: TRBV6-1; size: few; DNA: TGTGCCAGCGGGGGTTATTGGAAAACTGAAGCTTTCTTT; CDR3: CASGGYWKTEAFF
J: TRBJ2-2; D: NA; V: TRBV28; size: many; DNA: TGTGCCAGCAGTCATTCCAACACCGGGGAGCTGTTTTTT; CDR3: CASSHSNTGELFF
J: TRBJ2-7; D: TRBD2; V: TRBV6-6; size: many; DNA: TGTGCCAGCAGTGCGCCGGGACTAGCGGGACCGTCAGAGCAGTACTTC; CDR3: CASSAPGLAGPSEQYF
J: TRBJ1-1; D: NA; V: TRBV24-1; size: few; DNA: TGTGCCACCAGTGAAGCTAACACTGAAGCTTTCTTT; CDR3: CATSEANTEAFF
J: TRBJ1-2; D: NA; V: TRBV20-1; size: few; DNA: TGCAGTGCTACTACATCAAAAATAGGGCAGTACTATGGCTACACCTTC; CDR3: CSATTSKIGQYYGYTF
J: TRBJ1-2; D: NA; V: TRBV2; size: NA; DNA: TGTGCCACCGCGGACCCTGGGGGGGCCTATGGCTACACCTTC; CDR3: CATADPGGAYGYTF
J: TRBJ2-7; D: NA; V: TRBV28; size: many; DNA: TGTGCCAGCAGTAAACCGTACGAGCAGTACTTC; CDR3: CASSKPYEQYF
J: TRBJ1-4; D: NA; V: TRBV6-6; size: few; DNA: TGTGCCAGCACCGCCAACCGACCGGGACTCGCGTATGAAAAACTGTTTTTT; CDR3: CASTANRPGLAYEKLFF
J: TRBJ2-3; D: NA; V: TRBV15; size: many; DNA: TGTGCCACCAGCAGAGAAGGAGGAGCGATAGATACGCAGTATTTT; CDR3: CATSREGGAIDTQYF
J: TRBJ2-3; D: NA; V: TRBV29-1; size: many; DNA: TGCAGCGTTGACTGGGACGATGGGACAGATACGCAGTATTTT; CDR3: CSVDWDDGTDTQYF
J: TRBJ1-1; D: TRBD1; V: TRBV10-2; size: many; DNA: TGCGCCAGTACAGGGGGCAAGGACACTGAAGCTTTCTTT; CDR3: CASTGGKDTEAFF
J: TRBJ2-1; D: NA; V: TRBV7-7; size: few; DNA: TGTGCTAGCAGCTTAGCTTCGGGGAGTGAGCAGTTCTTC; CDR3: CASSLASGSEQFF
J: TRBJ1-2; D: TRBD1; V: TRBV6-5; size: NA; DNA: TGTGCCAGCAGAGTCGACAGGGGAATTAACTATGGCTACACCTTC; CDR3: CASRVDRGINYGYTF
J: TRBJ1-1; D: NA; V: TRBV12-3/TRBV12-4; size: many; DNA: TGTGCCAGCAGTTTTACCGACGTAGATAGCACTGAAGCTTTCTTT; CDR3: CASSFTDVDSTEAFF
J: TRBJ2-7; D: TRBD2; V: TRBV4-2; size: many; DNA: TGTGCCAGCAGCCAAGGAAGGACTAGCGGGAGTATGCTGGCCTACGAGCAGTACTTC; CDR3: CASSQGRTSGSMLAYEQYF
J: TRBJ1-2; D: NA; V: TRBV28; size: many; DNA: TGTGCCAGCAGCCCGTTGACAGGACTTTATGGCTACACCTTC; CDR3: CASSPLTGLYGYTF
J: TRBJ2-7; D: NA; V: TRBV20-1; size: many; DNA: TGCAGTGCTGGAGGAGGGGCTAGTATGTCCTACGAGCAGTACTTC; CDR3: CSAGGGASMSYEQYF
J: TRBJ2-7; D: TRBD2; V: TRBV4-1; size: many; DNA: TGCGCCAGCAGCCAACCCCCCCTAGCGGGGCGGCACGAGCAGTACTTC; CDR3: CASSQPPLAGRHEQYF
J: TRBJ2-7; D: TRBD2; V: TRBV5-1; size: many; DNA: TGCGCCAGCAGCTGGACTAGCGGGAGCTACTACGAGCAGTACTTC; CDR3: CASSWTSGSYYEQYF
J: TRBJ1-5; D: NA; V: TRBV27; size: NA; DNA: TGTGCCAGCAGTTTATCAGGCAACCGCAATCAGCCCCAGCATTTT; CDR3: CASSLSGNRNQPQHF
J: TRBJ2-3; D: TRBD2; V: TRBV20-1; size: many; DNA: TGCAGTGCCCCCGGGACTAGCGGAAGCACAGATACGCAGTATTTT; CDR3: CSAPGTSGSTDTQYF
J: TRBJ2-1; D: NA; V: TRBV25-1; size: many; DNA: TGTGCCAGCAGCGGGCCCAATGAGCAGTTCTTC; CDR3: CASSGPNEQFF
J: TRBJ2-1; D: NA; V: TRBV29-1; size: NA; DNA: TGCAGCGTTATTAGGGACGGTGAGCAGTTCTTC; CDR3: CSVIRDGEQFF
J: TRBJ1-4; D: NA; V: TRBV27; size: many; DNA: TGTGCCAGCACGTTGGAAAAACTGTTTTTT; CDR3: CASTLEKLFF
J: TRBJ1-1; D: TRBD1; V: TRBV29-1; size: many; DNA: TGCAGCGCCAGGGGGCTCACTGAAGCTTTCTTT; CDR3: CSARGLTEAFF
J: TRBJ2-3; D: NA; V: TRBV5-1; size: few; DNA: TGCGCCAGCAGCTTGCGATGGGACGGGGGCGCAGATACGCAGTATTTT; CDR3: CASSLRWDGGADTQYF
J: TRBJ2-1; D: TRBD2; V: TRBV5-1; size: many; DNA: TGCGCCAGCAGCTTTAGATCCTCTAGCGGGAGGGCCCCTCGCAATGAGCAGTTCTTC; CDR3: CASSFRSSSGRAPRNEQFF
J: TRBJ2-1; D: NA; V: TRBV29-1; size: NA; DNA: TGCAGCGTCGTAAACCGGGACAAGGGTTTCAATGAGCAGTTCTTC; CDR3: CSVVNRDKGFNEQFF
J: TRBJ1-4; D: NA; V: TRBV4-1; size: many; DNA: TGCGCCAGCAGCCATCCAGAACAGGGTTATGAAAAACTGTTTTTT; CDR3: CASSHPEQGYEKLFF
J: TRBJ2-4; D: NA; V: TRBV11-2; size: NA; DNA: TGTGCCAGCAGCTTAGCCGGGGCCGGAAACATTCAGTACTTC; CDR3: CASSLAGAGNIQYF
J: TRBJ1-2; D: NA; V: TRBV28; size: few; DNA: TGTGCCAGCAATTTGGTCAGGGTGGGCTACACCTTC; CDR3: CASNLVRVGYTF
J: TRBJ2-3; D: NA; V: TRBV12-3/TRBV12-4; size: few; DNA: TGTGCCAGCAGTTTAGCGGGAGAAATTCGAGATACGCAGTATTTT; CDR3: CASSLAGEIRDTQYF